This TCR beta chain was captured by sequencing in a study of PD-1 blockade in classical Hodgkin lymphoma. Study results and limitations: CD4+ TCR diversity climbed significantly by C4D1, unlike CD8+ TCR diversity. Lower baseline TCR diversity was reported for newly diagnosed patients than for healthy donors. Lower baseline TCR diversity marked trial partial responders and progressors.

A note on this clone: What it binds is unknown.

The CDR3 sequence is 13 residues long. Germline values: CDR1 MNHEY, CDR2 SVGAGI. V lost 5 bases to trimming and J lost 4 bases, with 11 bases between them. Clones were read by immunoSEQ multiplex PCR, and TCRdb kept only the in-frame ones, dropping some. Among under 45,000 clones listed, roughly 80% were seen once. Autologous stem cell transplantation was followed by relapse in every patient, and brentuximab vedotin exposure varied. This TCR was recovered from a human donor with classical Hodgkin lymphoma. Sequenced material: peripheral blood mononuclear cells (PBMCs), taken at baseline. The chain uses TRBV6-5 and TRBJ1-2; possible D gene TRBD1, 6 bases. This chain's CDR3 is CASSQSGAYGYTF. CDR3 nucleotides: TGTGCCAGCAGTCAGTCAGGGGCCTATGGCTACACCTTC.